The sequence of this T cell receptor (beta chain) was determined in a study of shared clonotypes between healthy human individuals. Overall study: Those who served as donors were a couple of women and three men between the ages of 18 and 49.

Losses at the gene ends were 4 bases for V and 3 bases for J; bases not matched to a gene: 5. The CDR3 sequence is 14 residues long. From germline, CDR1 is GTSNPN and CDR2 SVGIG (reference sequence). This clone was recorded only once. As yet, its antigen is unknown. TCRdb's table, derived via immunoSEQ multiplex PCR, lists solely in-frame clones and lacks some. The sample contains around 2,000,000 clones, roughly 95% of which appear only once. Study findings and constraints: Only blood samples were collected, and tissue repertoires likely differ. Naive CD4 clonotypes were shared across a few donors at around 5%. Non-shared clonotypes were found to have lower generation probabilities than the clonotypes that were shared by all four of the sorted-subset donors.

Cells designated naive CD8 were CD45RO-negative and were positively selected for CCR7, with terminally differentiated effector memory CD45RA+ cells excluded. The gene calls are TRBV30 and TRBJ2-3; TRBD2 aligns across 9 bases. This TCR came from a man between 18 and 35 years old in good health. The sequencing sample was made of naive CD8+ T cells sorted from blood. Written as DNA, the CDR3 is TGTGCCTGGACCGTAGCGGGAGTAACAGATACGCAGTATTTT. Translated: CAWTVAGVTDTQYF.